This paragraph covers one T cell receptor (beta chain) sequence. Its cognate antigen is unknown. The sample belongs to a study of graft-versus-host responses after intestinal transplantation. TCRdb's copy holds only in-frame clones and misses some; the assay was immunoSEQ multiplex PCR. The profile shows 75,000 to 100,000 clones, about 93% of them singletons. Trimming removed 8 bases from V and 0 bases from J, with 22 bases in between. The length of the CDR3 is 18 residues. Germline CDR1 is MNHNS and CDR2 is SASEGT. Study-wide results and limits: Some patients had graft-donor T cell macrochimerism, and their allografts showed high graft-versus-host to host-versus-graft clonal ratios. Detected in recipient marrow were GvH clones, some of which were first observed in ileum or blood.

The sequence came from a human donor who received an intestinal transplant. The sequences come from unstimulated CD4+ T cells sorted from spleen or lymph node cells, collected before intestinal transplant. The chain links TRBV6-1 to TRBJ1-4; D perhaps matches TRBD1 (6 bases). The CDR3 here is CASRGSGRPGATNEKLFF. The CDR3 DNA is TGTGCCAGCCGTGGGTCCGGGAGGCCAGGGGCAACTAATGAAAAACTGTTTTTT.